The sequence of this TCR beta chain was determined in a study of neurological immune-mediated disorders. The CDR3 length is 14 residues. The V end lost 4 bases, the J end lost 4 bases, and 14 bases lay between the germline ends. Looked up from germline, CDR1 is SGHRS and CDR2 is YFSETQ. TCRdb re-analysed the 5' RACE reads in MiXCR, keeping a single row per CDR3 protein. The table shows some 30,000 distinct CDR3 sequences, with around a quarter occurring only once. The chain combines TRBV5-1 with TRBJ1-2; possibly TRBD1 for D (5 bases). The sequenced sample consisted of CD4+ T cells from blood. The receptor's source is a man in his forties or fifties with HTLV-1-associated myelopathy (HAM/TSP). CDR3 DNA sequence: TGCGCCAGCAGCCCCGAGGGACTTACCTATGGCTACACCTTC. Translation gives CASSPEGLTYGYTF.